The 13 T cell receptor beta chains below were found in one sample sequenced in a study of monozygotic twins with inflammatory bowel disease (dated by TCRdb to 2018 to 2020). The library was produced with 5' RACE. TCRdb names Illumina HiSeq 2500 as the instrument used. TCRdb reprocessed the reads and assigns one entry to each CDR3 protein sequence, leaving out DNA. This sample's table carries about 450,000 distinct CDR3 sequences. The biggest ten clones account for 2.4% of the sample. The specimen was blood. These receptors were taken from a human donor with ulcerative colitis or Crohn's disease, or a healthy co-twin of an affected twin (not recorded which).

This chain links TRBV20-1 with TRBJ2-3; TCRdb indicates TRBD1, and absent DNA this call remains unverified. Looked up from germline, CDR1 is DFQATT and CDR2 is SNEGSKA (reference sequence). The CDR3 runs to 14 residues. CDR3 region: CSARDRQGTNTQYF.

This chain links TRBV6-1 with TRBJ1-3; TCRdb indicates TRBD1, and absent DNA this call remains unverified. CDR1 is MNHNS and CDR2 is SASEGT in the germline V gene. The CDR3 consists of 15 residues. CDR3 protein: CASSPWTGGGNTIYF.

The rearrangement joins TRBV28 to TRBJ2-7; TCRdb's assignment of TRBD1 cannot be checked, as there is no DNA. CDR3 length: 15 residues. Germline CDR1 MDHEN, CDR2 SYDVKM. CDR3 region: CASSSAGTGAYEQYF.

This chain joins TRBV5-1 and TRBJ2-7; TCRdb's D call of TRBD1 is untestable without DNA. CDR1 is SGHRS, CDR2 YFSETQ, per germline. This CDR3 spans 14 amino acids. The CDR3 is CASSFSQDRDEQYF.

The chain combines TRBV24-1 with TRBJ1-2. The CDR3 covers 14 residues. The germline V gene encodes CDR1 KGHDR and CDR2 SFDVKD. CDR3 amino acids: CAALSRDYNYGYTF.

The chain has TRBV5-1 and TRBJ2-2. Looked up from germline, CDR1 is SGHRS and CDR2 is YFSETQ. CDR3 length: 13 residues. CDR3 sequence reads: CASSGGSTGELFF.

The V gene is TRBV2, the J gene TRBJ2-3; as DNA is missing, the TRBD2 call by TCRdb cannot be tested. Per germline, CDR1 SNHLY and CDR2 FYNNEI. The CDR3 is 16 amino acids. Here the CDR3 reads CASSLTSGRVTDTQYF. Combining the CDR3 with reference TRBV2 and TRBJ2-3 gives the whole variable domain EPEVTQTPSHQVTQMGQEVILRCVPISNHLYFYWYRQILGQKVEFLVSFYNNEISEKSEIFDDQFSVERPDGSNFTLKIRSTKLEDSAMYFCASSLTSGRVTDTQYFGPGTRLTVL.

The V call is TRBV5-5, the J call TRBJ2-5; TCRdb's D gene call, TRBD2, goes unchecked for lack of DNA. Germline CDR1 reads SGHKS; CDR2 reads YYEKEE (reference sequence). The length of the CDR3 is 15 residues. This CDR3 reads CASSLVSREQETQYF.

The V call is TRBV19, the J call TRBJ2-1; TCRdb calls TRBD2, which cannot be checked without DNA. Per germline, CDR1 LNHDA and CDR2 SQIVND (reference sequence). The CDR3 is 15 residues long. CDR3: CASSIEEGRYNEQFF.

The V gene is TRBV7-2, the J gene TRBJ2-7; with no DNA, the TCRdb D assignment of TRBD1 cannot be verified. This CDR3 comprises 14 residues. The germline V gene has CDR1 SGHTA and CDR2 FQGNSA. The chain's CDR3 is CASSLTRGSYEQYF. Based on the CDR3 plus reference TRBV7-2 and TRBJ2-7, the full variable domain is GAGVSQSPSNKVTEKGKDVELRCDPISGHTALYWYRQSLGQGLEFLIYFQGNSAPDKSGLPSDRFSAERTGGSVSTLTIQRTQQEDSAVYLCASSLTRGSYEQYFGPGTRLTVT.

CDR3 sequence: CASSPFNTEAFF. J is TRBJ1-1 and V is TRBV18. CDR1 KGHSH and CDR2 LQKENI come from the germline V gene. The CDR3 consists of 12 residues.

The chain carries TRBV19 and TRBJ1-5. The CDR3 extends over 14 amino acids. The germline gives CDR1 LNHDA, CDR2 SQIVND (reference sequence). The CDR3 loop reads CASSIFESNQPQHF. The full variable domain, in which reference TRBV19 and TRBJ1-5 provide the parts outside the CDR3, is DGGITQSPKYLFRKEGQNVTLSCEQNLNHDAMYWYRQDPGQGLRLIYYSQIVNDFQKGDIAEGYSVSREKKESFPLTVTSAQKNPTAFYLCASSIFESNQPQHFGDGTRLSIL.

V usage is TRBV5-1 and J usage is TRBJ2-3; TCRdb names TRBD2, which stays unverified in the absence of DNA. The CDR3 consists of 15 residues. CDR1 is SGHRS and CDR2 is YFSETQ in the germline V gene. The CDR3 reads CASSFAGGGTDTQYF.